Listed below are T cell receptor beta chains from one sample, sequenced in a study of cytomegalovirus exposure and HLA in healthy donors. Sequencing was performed with immunoSEQ multiplex PCR; in TCRdb, only in-frame clones are kept and a portion is missing. The table has some 130,000 clones, 60% to 80% seen once. Sequencing was done on a sample of PBMCs. These receptor sequences come from a male donor in good health and CMV-seronegative. Both conserved end residues are part of each CDR3. D genes are given only for firm matches. For some rows the clone size is stated as once, few or many, or as a class when expanded; others skip it.

TRBJ1-1	-	few	13	TRBV28	TGTGCCAGCAGTTTAGATTCCAGCACTGAAGCTTTCTTT	CASSLDSSTEAFF
TRBJ2-7	-	few	15	TRBV7-9	TGTGCCAGCAGCTACCACCTCGGGTCTACCTACGAGCAGTACTTC	CASSYHLGSTYEQYF
TRBJ2-1	-	-	11	TRBV18	TGTGCCAGCTCAGGCGGCGAAGAGCAGTTCTTC	CASSGGEEQFF
TRBJ1-2	TRBD1	few	15	TRBV5-6	TGTGCCAGCAGCTGGCGGGGACAGTTCAAGGATGGCTACACCTTC	CASSWRGQFKDGYTF
TRBJ1-3	-	-	14	TRBV5-1	TGCGCCAGCAGCTTGGGGGCGTCTGGAAACACCATATATTTT	CASSLGASGNTIYF
TRBJ2-1	TRBD2	-	15	TRBV30	TGTGGAGGGGGAACGGGACTAGCGGTATACAATGAGCAGTTCTTC	CGGGTGLAVYNEQFF
TRBJ1-5	-	-	15	TRBV6-7	TGTGCCAGCAGTCCAACAGCCGATAGCAATCAGCCCCAGCATTTT	CASSPTADSNQPQHF
TRBJ2-6	-	-	18	TRBV28	TGTGCCAGCAGTTTCCGGGACGCTGGGGGGTCTGGGGCCAACGTCCTGACTTTC	CASSFRDAGGSGANVLTF
TRBJ2-7	-	-	15	TRBV6-6	TGTGCCAGCAGTTACGATTTAGAGTCCTCCTACGAGCAGTACTTC	CASSYDLESSYEQYF
TRBJ1-1	-	-	15	TRBV6-5	TGTGCCAGCAGTAGCTCCGGGGGAGTCGACACTGAAGCTTTCTTT	CASSSSGGVDTEAFF
TRBJ1-1	-	-	13	TRBV29-1	TGCAGCGTTGTCCGTGGCTTGAACACTGAAGCTTTCTTT	CSVVRGLNTEAFF
TRBJ2-6	TRBD1	few	17	TRBV27	TGTGCCAGCAGTCGCCACAGGGGGCGTGCTGGGGCCAACGTCCTGACTTTC	CASSRHRGRAGANVLTF
TRBJ1-5	-	-	13	TRBV30	TGTGCCTCAAGGGCGGGGCGGGGGCAGCCCCAGCATTTT	CASRAGRGQPQHF
TRBJ2-1	TRBD2	-	14	TRBV7-8	TGTGCCAGCAGCTCCCGGACTAGCGGGGGCCCGCAGTTCTTC	CASSSRTSGGPQFF
TRBJ2-1	-	few	15	TRBV6-5	TGTGCCAGCAGCAGGACTACCGGGAATTACAATGAGCAGTTCTTC	CASSRTTGNYNEQFF
TRBJ2-1	-	-	14	TRBV28	TGTGCCAGCAGTTTCCCGGCGGGATACAATGAGCAGTTCTTC	CASSFPAGYNEQFF
TRBJ2-5	TRBD2	-	14	TRBV18	TGTGCCAGCTCACCAGTAGCGGGGAAAGAGACCCAGTACTTC	CASSPVAGKETQYF
TRBJ2-3	-	-	14	TRBV27	TGTGCCAGCAGTTTTGTAGGGGTCGCAGATACGCAGTATTTT	CASSFVGVADTQYF
TRBJ1-5	TRBD1	-	13	TRBV9	TGTGCCAGCAGCGGGGACAGGGGACAGCCCCAGCATTTT	CASSGDRGQPQHF
TRBJ2-1	TRBD1	-	14	TRBV30	TGTGCCTGGAGCCATGACAGGGTCTACAATGAGCAGTTCTTC	CAWSHDRVYNEQFF
TRBJ2-7	-	-	17	TRBV30	TGTGCCTGGAGTGAAATTGGGGAGAGGCGGGCCACCTACGAGCAGTACTTC	CAWSEIGERRATYEQYF
TRBJ2-7	-	-	13	TRBV6-5	TGTGCCACGCGTGGGGGGGCCATGGACGAGCAGTACTTC	CATRGGAMDEQYF
TRBJ2-7	-	-	14	TRBV7-2	TGTGCCAGCAGCCGACTCCCGGACATAGGCGAGCAGTACTTC	CASSRLPDIGEQYF
TRBJ1-5	TRBD1	few	18	TRBV7-6	TGTGCCAGCAGCTTAGAGATGGGACAGGGGACGCACAATCAGCCCCAGCATTTT	CASSLEMGQGTHNQPQHF
TRBJ2-3	TRBD2	-	19	TRBV27	TGTGCCAGCAGTTTATCGCCCTACAGGGCGGGAGGTTTGGCAGATACGCAGTATTTT	CASSLSPYRAGGLADTQYF
TRBJ2-5	TRBD1	few	15	TRBV6-5	TGTGCCAGCAGTTACTCTGGGACAGTCCAAGAGACCCAGTACTTC	CASSYSGTVQETQYF
TRBJ2-3	-	-	13	TRBV18	TGTGCCAGCTCACCACCGCCGGGAGATACGCAGTATTTT	CASSPPPGDTQYF
TRBJ2-1	-	-	14	TRBV10-2	TGCGCCAGCAGTGAGTCGACAGGTTACAATGAGCAGTTCTTC	CASSESTGYNEQFF
TRBJ2-1	TRBD2	-	14	TRBV10-3	TGTGCCACCCTCAGGACTAGCTCCTACAATGAGCAGTTCTTC	CATLRTSSYNEQFF
TRBJ1-5	-	-	13	TRBV6-5	TGTGCCAGCAGTTACACAGCGGGTCAGCCCCAGCATTTT	CASSYTAGQPQHF
TRBJ1-2	TRBD1	-	16	TRBV18	TGTGCCAGCTCATTCTCTTCCCCTGGGACAGGGGGAGGCTACACCTTC	CASSFSSPGTGGGYTF
TRBJ2-1	-	-	16	TRBV5-1	TGCGCCAGCAGCTTGCCACTTCCGAGCTCCTACAATGAGCAGTTCTTC	CASSLPLPSSYNEQFF
TRBJ1-5	-	-	12	TRBV6-1	TGTGCCAGCCGGGATGGGTATCAGCCCCAGCATTTT	CASRDGYQPQHF
TRBJ1-2	-	-	14	TRBV4-3	TGCGCCAGCAGCCAAGAATACTTTAACTATGGCTACACCTTC	CASSQEYFNYGYTF
TRBJ2-7	-	-	13	TRBV6-1	TGTGCCACCGCCAGGGGAGTCAGTTACGAGCAGTACTTC	CATARGVSYEQYF
TRBJ1-5	-	-	15	TRBV11-2	TGTGCCAGCAGCTTCACAGGGAGGGAGGATCAGCCCCAGCATTTT	CASSFTGREDQPQHF
TRBJ2-1	-	-	14	TRBV6-1	TGTGCCAGCAGTGAGCAGCCGGCGGCCAATGAGCAGTTCTTC	CASSEQPAANEQFF
TRBJ2-7	TRBD2	once	15	TRBV11-1	TGTGCCAGCAGTTGGGGACTAGCGGGGACCTACGAGCAGTACTTC	CASSWGLAGTYEQYF
TRBJ1-1	-	once	13	TRBV14	TGTGCCAGCAGCCACGGACAGTACACTGAAGCTTTCTTT	CASSHGQYTEAFF
TRBJ1-1	TRBD1	once	16	TRBV27	TGTGCCAGCAGTCTTCTCCGGACAGGGGTGAACACTGAAGCTTTCTTT	CASSLLRTGVNTEAFF
TRBJ1-1	-	-	15	TRBV4-2	TGTGCCAGCAGCCAAGAAGCTAGAATGAACACTGAAGCTTTCTTT	CASSQEARMNTEAFF
TRBJ2-5	TRBD2	few	14	TRBV7-2	TGTGCCAGCAGCACCTCGGGAGGGGGAGAGACCCAGTACTTC	CASSTSGGGETQYF
TRBJ2-7	-	-	14	TRBV27	TGTGCCAGCAGTCGGACTCGGACCTCCTACGAGCAGTACTTC	CASSRTRTSYEQYF
TRBJ1-1	TRBD1	-	16	TRBV6-6	TGTGCCAGCAGTTATCGGACAGGGGTAACGAACACTGAAGCTTTCTTT	CASSYRTGVTNTEAFF
TRBJ2-1	TRBD1	-	16	TRBV14	TGTGCCAGCAGTCCCGGTCTGGGGACAGCACAATATGAGCAGTTCTTC	CASSPGLGTAQYEQFF